The entry that follows covers one T cell receptor beta chain sequence. The CDR3 is made up of 16 amino acids. Trimming removed 3 bases from V and 3 bases from J, with 17 bases in between. In germline, CDR1 is LGHNT, CDR2 FRNRAP. The data were taken from a study of blood T cell repertoires in COVID-19. As for the study in general: Material from acute and convalescent COVID-19 was sourced from the United States, Italy and Spain. T cells, B-cell-depleted T cells, or PBMCs provided the cDNA or gDNA that served as material.

Authors' analysis steps: Estimation of nucleated cell counts was performed using reference gene primer amplification. Profiled with immunoSEQ multiplex PCR; TCRdb holds only in-frame clones, not every one. The DNA was the basis for D and trimming; V, J and clone size are from that table. The table has 120,000 to 150,000 clones, 82% seen once. This TCR was sampled from a human donor with acute or convalescent COVID-19. The donor label of this sample is uncertain. Sequencing was done on a sample of peripheral blood. The V gene is TRBV12-5, the J gene TRBJ1-1; the D is unclear. CDR3 sequence reads: CASGFGLEVEDTEAFF. The CDR3 DNA reads as TGTGCTAGTGGTTTCGGACTGGAGGTGGAGGACACTGAAGCTTTCTTT. The variable domain in full, with the rest retrieved from reference TRBV12-5 and TRBJ1-1, is DARVTQTPRHKVTEMGQEVTMRCQPILGHNTVFWYRQTMMQGLELLAYFRNRAPLDDSGMPKDRFSAEMPDATLATLKIQPSEPRDSAVYFCASGFGLEVEDTEAFFGQGTRLTVV.